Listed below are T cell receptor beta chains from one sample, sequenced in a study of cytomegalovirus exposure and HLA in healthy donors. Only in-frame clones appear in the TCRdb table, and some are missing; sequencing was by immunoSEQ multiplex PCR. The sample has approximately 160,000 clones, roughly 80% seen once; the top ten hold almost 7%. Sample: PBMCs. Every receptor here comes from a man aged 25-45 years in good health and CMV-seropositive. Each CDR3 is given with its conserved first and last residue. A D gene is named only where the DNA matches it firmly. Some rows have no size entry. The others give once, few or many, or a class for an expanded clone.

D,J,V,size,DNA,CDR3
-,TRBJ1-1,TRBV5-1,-,TGCGCCAGCAGCACCGACAGGCAGAACACTGAAGCTTTCTTT,CASSTDRQNTEAFF
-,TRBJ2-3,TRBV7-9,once,TGTTCCAGCAGCTTAGGAGGGGGCATGGATACGCAGTATTTT,CSSSLGGGMDTQYF
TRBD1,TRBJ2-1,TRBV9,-,TGTGCCAGCAGTCGGACCGGGACAGCCTACAGGGAGCAGTTCTTC,CASSRTGTAYREQFF
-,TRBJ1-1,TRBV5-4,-,TGTGCCAGCAGCCAAGTTACAGGGCCTGAAGCTTTCTTT,CASSQVTGPEAFF
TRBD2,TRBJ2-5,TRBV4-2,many,TGTGCCAGCAGCCATGGGACTAGCGAGGCGGAGACCCAGTACTTC,CASSHGTSEAETQYF
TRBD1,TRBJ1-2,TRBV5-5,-,TGTGCCAGCAGCTTGGGTTGGACAGGGGGAGAGGGCTACACCTTC,CASSLGWTGGEGYTF
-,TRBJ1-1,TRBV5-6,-,TGTGCCAGCGGGGCAGACAGGCGGATCACTGAAGCTTTCTTT,CASGADRRITEAFF
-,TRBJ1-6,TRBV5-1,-,TGCGCCAGCAGCGAGGCAACAGGGTCTAGCTCCTATAATTCACCCCTCCACTTT,CASSEATGSSSYNSPLHF
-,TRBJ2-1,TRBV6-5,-,TGTGCCAGCAGTTCAGGGTACGCCTACAATGAGCAGTTCTTC,CASSSGYAYNEQFF
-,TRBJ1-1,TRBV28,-,TGTGCCATCAAGACCGAACAGAACTCGAACACTGAAGCTTTCTTT,CAIKTEQNSNTEAFF
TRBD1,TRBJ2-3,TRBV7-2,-,TGTGCCAGCAGCTTAGATTCGTGGGCAGGGGGAAGTACAGATACGCAGTATTTT,CASSLDSWAGGSTDTQYF
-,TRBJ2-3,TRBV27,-,TGTGCCAGCAGTTTGTACCCGGGAGTTGATGGCACAGATACGCAGTATTTT,CASSLYPGVDGTDTQYF
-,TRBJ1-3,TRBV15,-,TGTGCCACCAGCAGAGAGTTGGCGGGGTCTGGAAACACCATATATTTT,CATSRELAGSGNTIYF
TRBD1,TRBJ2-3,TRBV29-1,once,TGCAGCACCTGGACAGGGATTCCCACAGATACGCAGTATTTT,CSTWTGIPTDTQYF
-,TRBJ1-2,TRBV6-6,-,TGTGCCAGCAGTGGAGACAGTGGCTATGGCTACACCTTC,CASSGDSGYGYTF
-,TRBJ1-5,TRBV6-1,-,TGTGCCAGCAGCAGGGGTCGTAGCAATCAGCCCCAGCATTTT,CASSRGRSNQPQHF
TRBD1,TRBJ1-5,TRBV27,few,TGTGCCAGCAGTCCGGACAGGGGAAGCAATCAGCCCCAGCATTTT,CASSPDRGSNQPQHF
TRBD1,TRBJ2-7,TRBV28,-,TGTGCCAGCAACCGGACAGGGGGCTACGAGCAGTACTTC,CASNRTGGYEQYF
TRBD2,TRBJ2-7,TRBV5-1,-,TGCGCCAGCAGCTTGTTTCGCGGGAGTGACTCCTACGAGCAGTACTTC,CASSLFRGSDSYEQYF
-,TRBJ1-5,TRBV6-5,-,TGTGCCAGCAGTTACTCAATTCAGGGGACTCAGCCCCAGCATTTT,CASSYSIQGTQPQHF
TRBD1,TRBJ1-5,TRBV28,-,TGTGCCAGCAGTGCTACCGGGACAGGGAGCAATCAGCCCCAGCATTTT,CASSATGTGSNQPQHF
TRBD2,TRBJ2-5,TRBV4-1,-,TGCGCCAGCAGCACAACTAGCGGTGGGGGGGGGACCCAGTACTTC,CASSTTSGGGGTQYF
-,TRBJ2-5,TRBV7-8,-,TGTGCCAGCAGCTTGGAGTACAACGTCGGGTGGGAGACCCAGTACTTC,CASSLEYNVGWETQYF
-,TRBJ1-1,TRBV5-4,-,TGTGCCAGCAGGCAGGGTGTGAACACTGAAGCTTTCTTT,CASRQGVNTEAFF
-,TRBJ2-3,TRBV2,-,TGTGCCAGCAGTGATAGTGGGAGGAGCACAGATACGCAGTATTTT,CASSDSGRSTDTQYF
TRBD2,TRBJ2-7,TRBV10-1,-,TGCGCCAGCAGTACAACTAGCGCGTCCTACGAGCAGTACTTC,CASSTTSASYEQYF
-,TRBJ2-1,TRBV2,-,TGTGCCAGCGTAACTTCGGATGAGCAGTTCTTC,CASVTSDEQFF
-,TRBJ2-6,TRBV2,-,TGTGCCAGCAGTCTACAGGTCTCTGGGGCCAACGTCCTGACTTTC,CASSLQVSGANVLTF
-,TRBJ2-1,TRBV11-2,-,TGTGCCAGCAGTTTAGAGGGAGGCCCCTACAATGAGCAGTTCTTC,CASSLEGGPYNEQFF
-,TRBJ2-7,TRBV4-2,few,TGTGCCAGCAGCCAAGATGCAGGACACCCTTCCGAGCAGTACTTC,CASSQDAGHPSEQYF
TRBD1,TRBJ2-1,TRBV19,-,TGTGCCAGTAGTATAGCCCACAGGGGGCGCGTCTACAATGAGCAGTTCTTC,CASSIAHRGRVYNEQFF
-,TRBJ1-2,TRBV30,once,TGTGCCTGCGACAGGACCCGTTGGGGCTACACCTTC,CACDRTRWGYTF
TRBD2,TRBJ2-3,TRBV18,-,TGTGCCAGCTCTTCGGGGGGGAACACAGATACGCAGTATTTT,CASSSGGNTDTQYF
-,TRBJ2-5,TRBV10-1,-,TGCGCCAGCTCCTCCGGGACACCAGGGACCCAGTACTTC,CASSSGTPGTQYF
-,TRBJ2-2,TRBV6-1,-,TGTGCCAGCAGTGATCGAACGACTGGCGGAGTTAACACCGGGGAGCTGTTTTTT,CASSDRTTGGVNTGELFF